The 16 T cell receptor beta chains below were found in one sample sequenced in a study of T cells after yellow fever vaccination. TCRdb processed the 5' RACE reads anew with MiXCR; each CDR3 protein has one entry. Here the sample spans about 300,000 distinct CDR3 sequences, less than 9.5% being singletons. The material was CD4+ T cells sorted from PBMCs, obtained 5 days after the yellow fever booster vaccination. All receptors derive from a man younger than 35 who received the YFV17D yellow fever vaccine.

This clonotype came up a few times. The chain links TRBV4-3 to TRBJ1-5; D unclear. V was cut by 2 bases and J by 1 base, with 12 bases left in between. Germline V lookup: CDR1 LGHNA, CDR2 YSLEER. The CDR3 has 16 amino acids. CDR3 coding DNA: TGCGCCAGCAGCCAATTCGCCCGGACCAGCAATCAGCCCCAGCATTTT. Its translation: CASSQFARTSNQPQHF.

The CDR3 is CASGGGSNQPQHF. The CDR3 DNA is TGTGCCAGCGGGGGGGGGAGCAATCAGCCCCAGCATTTT. This chain connects TRBV28 to TRBJ1-5; D possibly corresponds to TRBD1 (5 bases). Germline CDR1 reads MDHEN; CDR2 reads SYDVKM. CDR3 length equals 13 residues. V was trimmed by 8 bases and J by 1 base, leaving 9 bases between them.

This clonotype was detected a few times. This sequence joins TRBV7-2 and TRBJ2-7, with D perhaps being TRBD1 or TRBD2 (5 bases each). Between the trimmed V and J ends, which lost 6 bases and 8 bases, there was a span of 17 bases. The CDR3 length is 13 residues. Per germline, CDR1 SGHTA and CDR2 FQGNSA. CDR3 region: CASRPGTIQKQYF. The CDR3 nucleotides are TGTGCCAGCAGACCTGGGACCATCCAGAAGCAGTACTTC.

The rearrangement uses TRBV7-2 and TRBJ2-7; maybe TRBD2 (6 bases). The CDR3 has 16 amino acids. Germline assignment: CDR1 SGHTA and CDR2 FQGNSA. The ends were cut back, 1 base at V and 3 bases at J, with 16 bases in the middle. The CDR3 sequence: CASSLGGRAGHYEQYF. The CDR3 DNA is TGTGCCAGCAGCTTAGGGGGACGGGCGGGGCACTACGAGCAGTACTTC. The full variable domain, rest sourced from reference TRBV7-2 and TRBJ2-7, is GAGVSQSPSNKVTEKGKDVELRCDPISGHTALYWYRQSLGQGLEFLIYFQGNSAPDKSGLPSDRFSAERTGGSVSTLTIQRTQQEDSAVYLCASSLGGRAGHYEQYFGPGTRLTVT.

This clonotype has a handful of counts. This chain's CDR3 is CASSPQQGIVGETQYF. CDR3 DNA sequence: TGTGCCAGCAGTCCCCAACAAGGGATCGTAGGAGAGACCCAGTACTTC. J is TRBJ2-5 and V is TRBV27; no reliable D call. Trimming took off 5 bases at V and 4 bases at J, with 20 bases between the two ends. Germline CDR1 is MNHEY and CDR2 is SMNVEV (reference sequence). CDR3 size: 16 residues.

This chain connects TRBV29-1 to TRBJ2-1; possible D gene TRBD1, 6 bases. The germline CDR1 and CDR2 sequences are SQVTM and ANQGSEA. This CDR3 region has 13 residues. Trimming removed 1 base at V and 10 bases at J, with 14 bases between. This CDR3 is CSVEVQGKREQFF. Here the CDR3 DNA reads TGCAGCGTTGAAGTCCAGGGGAAGAGGGAGCAGTTCTTC.

The V gene is TRBV5-4, the J gene TRBJ2-1, with 9 bases fitting TRBD1. CDR3 size: 19 residues. Per germline, CDR1 SGHNT and CDR2 YYREEE (reference sequence). The V gene end was trimmed by 0 bases and the J gene end by 4 bases; junction bases not matched to a gene: 14. The CDR3 here is CASSLGLGQGAKGYNEQFF. CDR3 sequence (DNA): TGTGCCAGCAGCTTGGGGTTGGGACAGGGCGCTAAGGGGTACAATGAGCAGTTCTTC.

The V gene is TRBV20-1, the J gene TRBJ2-3; D unresolved. Germline assignment: CDR1 DFQATT and CDR2 SNEGSKA (reference sequence). Trimming removed 2 bases from V and 2 bases from J, with 11 bases in between. The CDR3 runs 14 residues. Written as DNA, the CDR3 is TGCAGTGCTAGACTCTACAGCCCCACAGATACGCAGTATTTT. Its translation: CSARLYSPTDTQYF.

This clonotype was seen a few times. J is TRBJ1-3 and V is TRBV7-8, with D maybe TRBD1 (5 bases). There are 15 residues in the CDR3. Germline V gene sequence: CDR1 SGHVS, CDR2 FQNEAQ. Trimming took 5 bases from V and 4 from J, leaving 15 bases between them. CDR3 bases: TGTGCCAGCAGCCACCTGGCGGGACGCGGAAACACCATATATTTT. Amino acid sequence: CASSHLAGRGNTIYF.

The table lists this clonotype with many counts. This chain links TRBV12-3 or TRBV12-4 with TRBJ2-7, with 8 bases identical to TRBD1. V shed 6 bases, J shed 5 bases, and the junction held 6 bases outside the gene matches. The CDR3 covers 13 residues. The CDR3 loop is CASSLGQGNEQYV. The CDR3 DNA is TGTGCCAGCAGCCTCGGACAGGGCAACGAGCAGTACGTC.

This rearrangement joins TRBV11-2 to TRBJ2-2, with a weak D call TRBD1 (5 bases). Trimming removed 5 bases from V and 5 bases from J, with 6 bases in between. Germline assignment: CDR1 SGHAT and CDR2 FQNNGV. This CDR3 comprises 12 residues. The CDR3 reads CASSKGTGELFF. Written as DNA, the CDR3 is TGTGCCAGCAGCAAGGGGACCGGGGAGCTGTTTTTT.

The table lists this clonotype with a few counts. The rearrangement links TRBV5-1 to TRBJ2-2; 7 positions agree with TRBD2. Germline V lookup: CDR1 SGHRS, CDR2 YFSETQ. V was clipped by 6 bases and J by 1 base; unmatched bases: 6. This CDR3 region has 15 residues. For the CDR3, the DNA is TGCGCCAGCACCCGGGAGGAGGGGAACACCGGGGAGCTGTTTTTT. This gives the protein CASTREEGNTGELFF.

The V call is TRBV6-1, the J call TRBJ2-7, with TRBD2 identical over 9 bases. CDR1 and CDR2 from the germline V gene are MNHNS and SASEGT. The CDR3 sequence is 16 residues long. V lost 8 bases and J lost 7; bases outside the gene matches: 18. The CDR3 DNA follows: TGTGCCAGCGGTCCGGCTAGCGGGGCCAAATACGTGGAGCAGTACGTC. Amino acids: CASGPASGAKYVEQYV.

This clonotype occurred many times. The V gene is TRBV7-2, the J gene TRBJ2-1; the D gene is possibly TRBD1 (5 bases). CDR3 length: 14 amino acids. Trimming took 3 bases from V and 9 from J, leaving 15 bases between them. Germline lookup yields CDR1 SGHTA and CDR2 FQGNSA. The CDR3 spells CASSFRVSGPEQFF. The CDR3 nucleotides read TGTGCCAGCAGCTTCAGGGTTTCGGGTCCTGAGCAGTTCTTC.

The table lists this clonotype with a few counts. This chain joins TRBV18 and TRBJ1-1; D is undetermined. The CDR3 runs 14 residues. V shed 1 base and J shed 1 base, with 7 bases lying between them. Germline V gene data show CDR1 as KGHSH and CDR2 as LQKENI. The DNA for the CDR3 is TGTGCCAGCTCACCACAGGAGGGGAACACTGAAGCTTTCTTT. The encoded protein is CASSPQEGNTEAFF.

V usage is TRBV27 and J usage is TRBJ2-7; TRBD2 matches at 7 bases. The CDR3 consists of 18 residues. Trimming took 4 bases from V and 0 from J; bases not matched to a gene: 15. CDR1 is MNHEY, CDR2 SMNVEV, per germline (reference sequence). The CDR3 DNA follows: TGTGCCAGCAGTTCTGCAGGACGGGGCGGGGGACGCTCCTACGAGCAGTACGTC. It codes for CASSSAGRGGGRSYEQYV.